This T cell receptor (beta chain) was recorded in a study of memory CD4+ T cells and cytomegalovirus serostatus. Whole-study results and caveats: Suggested: most of the CMV-linked TCR signature lies in CD4+ memory cells. CD4+ memory repertoires contained about two fifths of the 164 reported CMV TCRbeta sequences.

Libraries were prepared by immunoSEQ multiplex PCR; TCRdb keeps only in-frame clonotypes and omits some of them. The sample lists about 75,000 clones, roughly three quarters occurring once. The sort gate was single viable CD3+CD4+CD8-CD45RO+ cells for memory CD4+ T cells. With regard to this clone: Its antigen is still unknown.

V lost 3 bases and J 2 bases, leaving 14 bases between the germline ends. The CDR3 has 15 residues. Germline values: CDR1 SNHLY, CDR2 FYNNEI. Sample: memory CD4+ T cells from blood. The sequence was collected from an adult in good health and CMV-seropositive. This chain uses TRBV2 with TRBJ2-7; no definite D call. The CDR3 nucleotides are TGTGCCAGCAGTGAGTCCACCCAACTTACCTACGAGCAGTACGTC. The encoded protein is CASSESTQLTYEQYV.